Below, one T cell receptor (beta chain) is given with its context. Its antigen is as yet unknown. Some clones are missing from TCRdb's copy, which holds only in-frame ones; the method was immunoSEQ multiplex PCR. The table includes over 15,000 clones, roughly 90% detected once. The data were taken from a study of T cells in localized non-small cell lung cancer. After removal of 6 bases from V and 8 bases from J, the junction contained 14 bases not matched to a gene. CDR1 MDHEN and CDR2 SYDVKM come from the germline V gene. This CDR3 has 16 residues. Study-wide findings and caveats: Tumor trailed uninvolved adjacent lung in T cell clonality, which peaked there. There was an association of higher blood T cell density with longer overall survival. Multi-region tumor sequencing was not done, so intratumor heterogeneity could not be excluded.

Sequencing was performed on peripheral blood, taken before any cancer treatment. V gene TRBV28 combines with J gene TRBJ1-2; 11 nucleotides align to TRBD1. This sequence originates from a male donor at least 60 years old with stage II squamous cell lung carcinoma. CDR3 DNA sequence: TGTGCCAGCAGCCGACATCCCGGGACAGGGGGGCAAGGCTACACCTTC. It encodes CASSRHPGTGGQGYTF.